The source of this T cell receptor (beta chain) is a study of T-cell reconstitution after alpha-beta-depleted transplantation in children. During its preparation, the TCRbeta library received unique molecular identifiers. TCRdb re-analysed the PCR reads in MiXCR, keeping a single row per CDR3 protein. The sample carries about 980,000 distinct CDR3 sequences, roughly 31% recorded once. The CDR3 contains 12 residues. V was shortened by 8 bases and J by 4 bases, with 12 bases between the two germline ends. Germline lookup yields CDR1 DFQATT and CDR2 SNEGSKA (reference sequence). General observations from the study: Several hundred expanded graft clones reportedly were the source of alpha-beta T cells about two months after transplant. The main origin of T-cell counts and diversity one year after transplant was newly produced T cells.

This clonotype has only a few counts. Its antigen is not known. This clonotype originated in a boy under three years old who had a stem cell transplant for SCID, so the T cells may come from the graft donor. The chain links TRBV20-1 to TRBJ1-5; no reliable D call. This specimen consisted of PBMCs, mostly from graft donor cells, obtained 360 days after TCRalphabeta/CD19-depleted stem cell transplant. CDR3 nucleotide sequence: TGCAGTCCGGACGCGGGGAATCAGCCCCAGCATTTT. It translates to CSPDAGNQPQHF.